The source of this T cell receptor beta chain is a study of immune cell composition in non-small cell lung cancer (dated by TCRdb to 2017 to 2019). General notes on the study: Histologic subtype was assigned using H&E plus p63, CK5, Napsin A and TTF-1 immunohistochemistry, mainly lung adenocarcinoma or squamous cell carcinoma. A few tumour specimens that had TCR-beta data belonged to rare histological subtypes and were left out of the subtype comparisons. For supplementary cohort #1, made up of approximately 11 lung adenocarcinoma cases, paired tumour/lung TCR-beta sequencing was done and TIL populations were generated so that tumour reactivity could be assessed. TCR-beta sequencing from Adaptive Biotechnologies was done on a few dozen paired sets of NSCLC tumour and non-adjacent lung specimens and on roughly 24 tumour-only specimens. What the work shows at the level of the full study, not this receptor alone: No significant correlation was found between smoking pack-years and tumour TCR-beta clonality. In under 13 adenocarcinoma cases, maximal tumour-associated clone frequency correlated strongly with TIL tumour reactivity, whereas overall clonality did not. The reactivity cohort was only approximately 9 cases, and tumour-reactive clones were not shown to share sequences with the dominant in vivo tumour-associated clones. Compared with lung adenocarcinoma tumours, lung squamous cell carcinoma showed significantly higher Top 10 clone scores and productive clonality. Tumour-associated clones >0.5% occurred in nearly half of NSCLC cases: about 30% of adenocarcinomas versus roughly 68% of squamous carcinomas.

Remarks on this clone: Its antigen is unknown. Nothing much larger sits one base from this clone, and base qualities are not available.

V is pruned by 0 bases and J by 6 bases, leaving 19 bases of the junction without a gene match. The CDR3 contains 20 residues, cysteine and phenylalanine counted. Just the 60-base CDR3 DNA is kept, in frame starting at base 1. The germline V gene gives CDR1 as LGHNA and CDR2 as YNFKEQ. Genomic DNA was isolated with the QIAamp DNA kit from frozen aliquots of single-cell suspensions that had not been sorted. Surgically resected non-small cell lung cancer tissue was used for the tumour samples. Tissues were received within 2 hours of resection and were immediately processed into single-cell suspensions. Tissue was broken up mechanically, digested enzymatically with DNase I, collagenase I and hyaluronidase for 30 to 35 minutes at 37 degrees C, and then filtered and RBC-lysed. TCR-beta CDR3 regions were amplified from genomic DNA by a two-step multiplex PCR, with the second step adding Illumina-compatible adaptors. TCR-beta immunosequencing was performed on an Illumina platform as a commercial immunoSEQ service. On the study's bioinformatics: Repertoires were summarised as Top 10 Clones, the percentage of T-cell templates from the ten most frequent sequences, and productive clonality. Values of productive clonality ranged from 0 to 1, with a monoclonal population indicated by a value of 1. Using log10 scatter plots, tumour-associated clones were identified as sequences that made up at least 0.1% of tumour T-cell templates yet were absent from the matched non-adjacent lung. Two-group comparisons used Student's t-tests, stages used ANOVA, and relationships used linear regression, analysed in GraphPad Prism7 and R. The source is immuneACCESS, and TCRdb retained only in-frame sequences with V and J called. Part of the clones is not carried over; for the studies checked, unresolved V genes explain less than half of this, and the remainder is unexplained. V, J and clone size are those of that table, while D and trimming were read from the DNA. A total of 15,000 or so clones appear in this sample, roughly 80% of them only once. Around 10% of the sample belongs to the ten largest clones.

The sequence links TRBV4-2 to TRBJ2-3; 9 central nucleotides agree with TRBD2. The TCR originated in a human donor with non-small cell lung cancer. Sequenced: lung tumor tissue. The CDR3 loop reads CASSQDAGGEKGSARDTQYF. DNA sequence: TGTGCCAGCAGCCAAGACGCGGGGGGGGAGAAGGGCTCGGCACGGGATACGCAGTATTTT.